This entry lists 25 T cell receptor beta chains sequenced from one sample in a study of OX40 agonist ivuxolimab in advanced cancers. Produced via immunoSEQ multiplex PCR; TCRdb's table is partial and in-frame only. This sample carries roughly 67,000 clones, roughly 88% of them seen once, and the ten largest clones take approximately 0.25%. The specimen was CD4+ or CD8+ T cells sorted from blood, collected in a trial of the OX40 agonist ivuxolimab. These receptors came from an adult with an advanced solid tumor such as melanoma, head and neck, liver or kidney cancer.

This clone was seen a few times. The chain uses TRBV7-3 and TRBJ2-7; 7 bases match TRBD1. The CDR3 totals 13 residues. V dropped 2 bases and J dropped 5; count of bases not matched to a gene: 3. Per germline, CDR1 SGHTA and CDR2 FQGTGA. CDR3 in amino acids: CASSLGQANEQYF. The CDR3 DNA reads TGTGCCAGCAGCTTAGGACAGGCTAACGAGCAGTACTTC.

The V gene is TRBV19, the J gene TRBJ1-2; D not certain. V was trimmed by 4 bases and J by 4 bases, leaving 16 bases between them. This CDR3 is 15 amino acids long. CDR1 and CDR2 (germline): LNHDA, SQIVND (reference sequence). CDR3 residues: CASSSGRQSIYGYTF. CDR3 bases: TGTGCCAGTAGTAGCGGCAGGCAGAGCATCTATGGCTACACCTTC.

The rearrangement links TRBV6-7 to TRBJ2-3, with 8 bases fitting TRBD2. TRBV6-7 is flagged as an ORF with uncertain function. After removal of 0 bases from V and 10 bases from J, the junction contained 15 bases not matched to a gene. There are 17 residues in the CDR3. CDR3 DNA sequence: TGTGCCAGCAGTTACTCCCAACTAGCGGAGGCGCTTTCCCCGCAGTATTTT. As protein: CASSYSQLAEALSPQYF.

This clone was seen more than once but under ten times. The rearrangement joins TRBV29-1 to TRBJ1-4, with D perhaps matching TRBD1 (5 bases). The CDR3 is 12 residues long. In germline, CDR1 is SQVTM, CDR2 ANQGSEA. CDR3 sequence: CTFRGDGEKLFF. The CDR3, as DNA: TGCACCTTCCGAGGGGATGGAGAAAAACTGTTTTTT.

CDR3 DNA sequence: TGCGCCAGCAGCCAAGATGAGGGAAGGGGGAATGAAAAACTGTTTTTT. This gives the protein CASSQDEGRGNEKLFF. The chain employs TRBV4-1 and TRBJ1-4; D possibly corresponds to TRBD1 (6 bases). This CDR3 has 16 residues. Trimming left V 0 bases short and J 5 bases short, with 13 bases between. The germline CDR1 and CDR2 sequences are MGHRA and YSYEKL.

V and J are TRBV28 and TRBJ1-2; tentatively, D is TRBD1 (5 bases). V was shortened by 3 bases and J by 6 bases, with 20 bases between the two germline ends. The CDR3 is 16 residues long. The germline CDR1 and CDR2 sequences are MDHEN and SYDVKM. The CDR3 here is CASSFPLGQGRDGYTF. CDR3 in DNA: TGTGCCAGCAGTTTTCCGTTGGGGCAGGGTAGGGATGGCTACACCTTC.

A few counts support this clone. V and J are TRBV4-2 and TRBJ1-2; D is undetermined. V was trimmed by 0 bases and J by 0 bases, leaving 2 bases between them. The length of the CDR3 is 13 residues. Germline V gene sequence: CDR1 LGHNA, CDR2 YNFKEQ. CDR3 coding DNA: TGTGCCAGCAGCCAAGACCCTAACTATGGCTACACCTTC. This translates into CASSQDPNYGYTF.

This clone turned up a few times. The rearrangement links TRBV7-9 to TRBJ2-5; D call uncertain. Trimming shortened V by 5 bases and J by 2 bases, and 15 bases separated the two germline ends. The CDR3 spans 15 residues. Looked up from germline, CDR1 is SEHNR and CDR2 is FQNEAQ (reference sequence). The CDR3 loop reads CASSRRRSDQETQYF. CDR3 nucleotides: TGTGCCAGCAGCCGACGGAGATCGGATCAAGAGACCCAGTACTTC.

Only one count was recorded for this clone. The chain is built from TRBV19 and TRBJ2-1, with 11 bases identical to TRBD2. CDR3 length: 15 residues. Germline-derived CDR1 and CDR2 are LNHDA and SQIVND (reference sequence). V lost 2 bases, J lost 10 bases, and 7 bases stayed unmatched. This CDR3 is CASSIYSPSGGEQFF. CDR3 DNA sequence: TGTGCCAGTAGTATATACTCCCCTAGCGGGGGGGAGCAGTTCTTC.

The chain links TRBV19 to TRBJ1-2; the D gene is possibly TRBD1 (6 bases). Deletions cut 5 bases from V and 8 bases from J, with 18 bases between. This CDR3 contains 14 residues. The germline gives CDR1 LNHDA, CDR2 SQIVND (reference sequence). The CDR3 sequence is CASSPTGIGYGYTF. The CDR3 nucleotides read TGTGCCAGTAGTCCGACAGGAATTGGATACGGCTACACCTTC. Filled out from reference TRBV19 and TRBJ1-2, the complete variable domain reads DGGITQSPKYLFRKEGQNVTLSCEQNLNHDAMYWYRQDPGQGLRLIYYSQIVNDFQKGDIAEGYSVSREKKESFPLTVTSAQKNPTAFYLCASSPTGIGYGYTFGSGTRLTVV.

CDR3 DNA: TGTGCCAGCGTTTTTGAGTTGGAGGACAGGAAAAACATTCAGTACTTC. Its protein is CASVFELEDRKNIQYF. J is TRBJ2-4 and V is TRBV2; 7 bases are a match to TRBD1. CDR1 is SNHLY and CDR2 is FYNNEI in the germline V gene. There are 16 residues in the CDR3. The junction had 14 bases not matched to a gene; V was cut back by 8 bases and J by 4 bases.

This clone came up once. This chain connects TRBV5-6 to TRBJ1-2; weak D call: TRBD1 (5 bases). There are 13 residues in the CDR3. The germline V and J ends were trimmed by 6 bases and 6 bases, with 15 bases remaining between them. Germline loops: CDR1 SGHDT, CDR2 YYEEEE. The CDR3 here is CASTLGLGDGYTF. The CDR3 region has the DNA TGTGCCAGCACCCTTGGGTTGGGGGATGGCTACACCTTC.

The rearrangement links TRBV27 to TRBJ2-3; the D gene could be TRBD1 or TRBD2 (6 bases each). The CDR3 is made up of 14 amino acids. Germline V gene sequence: CDR1 MNHEY, CDR2 SMNVEV (reference sequence). V was clipped by 6 bases and J by 5 bases, with 15 bases between them. DNA for the CDR3: TGTGCCAGCAGCCGAAGGGGGGCGGGAGATACGCAGTATTTT. It specifies CASSRRGAGDTQYF.

The gene calls are TRBV5-1 and TRBJ2-5, with 7 nucleotides matching TRBD2. The CDR3 loop spans 14 amino acids. Germline values: CDR1 SGHRS, CDR2 YFSETQ. V lost 2 bases, J lost 4 bases, and 5 bases stayed unmatched. CDR3 sequence (DNA): TGCGCCAGCAGCTTCAGCGGGAAAGGAGAGACCCAGTACTTC. Residues: CASSFSGKGETQYF.

The rearrangement uses TRBV7-9 and TRBJ2-1; 12 bases map to TRBD2. Germline trimming cut 4 bases from V and 8 bases from J; bases unmatched to any gene: 12. Germline values: CDR1 SEHNR, CDR2 FQNEAQ (reference sequence). This CDR3 spans 17 amino acids. The CDR3 DNA follows: TGTGCCAGCAGCTCCCCCCTGACTAGCGGGAGTGCGGATGAGCAGTTCTTC. This codes for CASSSPLTSGSADEQFF.

The chain employs TRBV18 and TRBJ2-1; 8 positions match TRBD2. The CDR3 has 16 residues. V dropped 3 bases and J dropped 3; count of bases not matched to a gene: 7. CDR1 KGHSH and CDR2 LQKENI come from the germline V gene. The CDR3 coding sequence is TGTGCCAGCTCACCGGTGTCGGCGGGGGGCTACAATGAGCAGTTCTTC. This gives the protein CASSPVSAGGYNEQFF. Based on the CDR3 plus reference TRBV18 and TRBJ2-1, the full variable domain is NAGVMQNPRHLVRRRGQEARLRCSPMKGHSHVYWYRQLPEEGLKFMVYLQKENIIDESGMPKERFSAEFPKEGPSILRIQQVVRGDSAAYFCASSPVSAGGYNEQFFGPGTRLTVL.

The rearrangement joins TRBV6-5 to TRBJ2-5, with D unresolved. This CDR3 has 13 amino acids. With 0 bases removed from V and 0 bases from J, the gap between germline ends came to 2 bases. The germline V gene encodes CDR1 MNHEY and CDR2 SVGAGI. CDR3 nucleotide sequence: TGTGCCAGCAGTTACTCGTACCAAGAGACCCAGTACTTC. This gives the protein CASSYSYQETQYF.

The chain couples TRBV28 to TRBJ2-6; 9 positions match TRBD1. The V segment lost 0 bases and the J segment 1 base; nucleotides outside the gene matches: 1. Germline V lookup: CDR1 MDHEN, CDR2 SYDVKM. The CDR3 extends over 17 amino acids. The CDR3 DNA reads TGTGCCAGCAGTTTATGGACAGGGGGTTCTGGGGCCAACGTCCTGACTTTC. Its translation: CASSLWTGGSGANVLTF.

This chain uses TRBV5-4 with TRBJ2-1; 11 bases agree with TRBD2. Per germline, CDR1 SGHNT and CDR2 YYREEE (reference sequence). V lost 4 bases and J lost 5; bases outside the gene matches: 11. CDR3 size: 17 residues. The CDR3 nucleotides are TGTGCCAGCAGCGGGCAAAAAATAGCGGGAGGGCACAATGAGCAGTTCTTC. Residues: CASSGQKIAGGHNEQFF.

The V call is TRBV7-2, the J call TRBJ1-5, with TRBD1 as a possible D gene (5 bases). Germline V lookup: CDR1 SGHTA, CDR2 FQGNSA. This CDR3 region has 15 residues. V was clipped by 3 bases and J by 2 bases, with 11 bases between them. CDR3 coding DNA: TGTGCCAGCAGCTTCGGAGGGGTGGGCAATCAGCCCCAGCATTTT. Translated: CASSFGGVGNQPQHF.

The chain employs TRBV2 and TRBJ2-7; unclear D gene. Per the germline V gene, CDR1 is SNHLY and CDR2 is FYNNEI. The CDR3 length is 12 residues. Trimming took 2 bases from V and 12 from J, leaving 14 bases between them. Written as DNA, the CDR3 is TGTGCCAGCAGTGAATTTTTGATTCTGCTGTACTTC. Its protein product is CASSEFLILLYF.

This sequence joins TRBV5-1 and TRBJ1-2; 7 bases align to TRBD1. CDR1 and CDR2 (germline): SGHRS, YFSETQ. Trimming removed 3 bases from V and 8 bases from J; junction bases left unmatched: 10. CDR3 length: 14 amino acids. Written as DNA, the CDR3 is TGCGCCAGCAGCTCCATTCAGGGGGTAGGAGGCTACACCTTC. This gives the protein CASSSIQGVGGYTF.

The chain combines TRBV12-2 with TRBJ2-1; TRBD2, the table's D call, was not compared with the DNA. TRBV12-2 is shown as a pseudogene. The CDR3 loop spans 19 amino acids. CDR3 nucleotide sequence: TGTGCAAGTCGCTTAGGGCTAGCCAAAGAAGGGGGGGCGTACAATGAGCAGTTCTTC. The encoded protein is CASRLGLAKEGGAYNEQFF.

V and J are TRBV11-2 and TRBJ1-1, with D possibly being TRBD1 (6 bases). The germline V gene encodes CDR1 SGHAT and CDR2 FQNNGV. The CDR3 runs 16 residues. V was cut by 1 base and J by 11 bases, with 23 bases left in between. The CDR3 nucleotides read TGTGCCAGCAGCTTAGGAGGGGGAGGACAGCTGTTTTCGGCTTTCTTT. Amino acid sequence: CASSLGGGGQLFSAFF.

CDR3 DNA: TGTGCCAGCAGCGCACCGGGACTAGCGGGGCCCCAAGAGACCCAGTACTTC. Translating it yields CASSAPGLAGPQETQYF. V is TRBV9 and J is TRBJ2-5, with 13 bases lining up with TRBD2. V lost 3 bases, J lost 1 base, and 6 bases stayed unmatched. The CDR3 is made up of 17 amino acids. Germline V lookup: CDR1 SGDLS, CDR2 YYNGEE.